This T cell receptor (beta chain) came from a study of blood T cell repertoires in COVID-19. Study at large: The origin of the acute and convalescent COVID-19 samples was the United States, Italy and Spain. In each case, the material was cDNA or gDNA derived from T cells, B-cell-depleted T cells, or PBMCs.

The Seattle site enrolled patients during active infection and followed them longitudinally. The germline V gene encodes CDR1 MNHNS and CDR2 SASEGT. The CDR3 loop spans 17 amino acids. Trimming pared 3 bases from V and 4 bases from J, leaving 19 bases between. How the authors handled the data: For nucleated cells, counts were estimated from reference gene primer amplification. Libraries were prepared by immunoSEQ multiplex PCR; TCRdb keeps only in-frame clonotypes and omits some of them. V, J and clone size are those of that table, while D and trimming were read from the DNA. The profile shows roughly 120,000 clones, around 85% of them singletons.

The V call is TRBV6-1, the J call TRBJ1-5; perhaps TRBD1 as D (5 bases). This TCR came from a woman aged 60-70 years with COVID-19, enrolled during active disease. The source material was peripheral blood. CDR3 bases: TGTGCCAGCAGTGATCCTCTTCGGGGGGGTAAAAATCAGCCCCAGCATTTT. Translating it yields CASSDPLRGGKNQPQHF.